The rows below give T cell receptor beta chains drawn from one sample of a study of blood T cell repertoires in COVID-19. Clones were read by immunoSEQ multiplex PCR, and TCRdb kept only the in-frame ones, dropping some. Here the sample spans 220,000 or so clones, roughly 90% being singletons. The material sequenced was PBMCs or T cells enriched from blood (not recorded which). Receptor source: a man aged 25-45 years who had been exposed to COVID-19. Both conserved end residues are part of each CDR3. A D gene is named only where the DNA matches it firmly. Only part of the rows carry a size: once, few, many, or a class if the clone is expanded.

NA	TRBV7-9	NA	TRBJ2-5	TGTGCCAGCAGCTTAATTGACAGCCAAGAGACCCAGTACTTC	CASSLIDSQETQYF
TRBD1	TRBV9	NA	TRBJ1-1	TGTGCCAGCAGCGTAGATCCCAGGGGGACGAACACTGAAGCTTTCTTT	CASSVDPRGTNTEAFF
NA	TRBV15	NA	TRBJ1-4	TGTGCCACCAGCGGCGGCAGCGGTGAAAAACTGTTTTTT	CATSGGSGEKLFF
TRBD1	TRBV23-1	NA	TRBJ1-1	TGCGCCAGCGAGGGACAGGGCATTCTTTCCACTGAAGCTTTCTTT	CASEGQGILSTEAFF
NA	TRBV19	NA	TRBJ1-5	TGTGCCAGTAGTATCGCAGGGAGCAATCAGCCCCAGCATTTT	CASSIAGSNQPQHF
NA	TRBV4-1	once	TRBJ1-2	TGCGCCAGCAGCCAAGGGTGGGGAGCTCGTAACACCTTC	CASSQGWGARNTF
NA	TRBV13	NA	TRBJ2-5	TGTGCCAGCAGCTTAGCGGGGGGCACCCAAGAGACCCAGTACTTC	CASSLAGGTQETQYF
TRBD2	TRBV7-3	NA	TRBJ2-3	TGTGCCAGCAGCCTGACGCGACTAGCGGGCACAGATACGCAGTATTTT	CASSLTRLAGTDTQYF
TRBD2	TRBV7-9	NA	TRBJ2-1	TGTGCCAGCAGCCTCGTAGCGGGGGGAGGTGAGCAGTTCTTC	CASSLVAGGGEQFF
TRBD1	TRBV19	NA	TRBJ2-3	TGTGCCAGTAGCTCCGGGACAGGGTACACAGATACGCAGTATTTT	CASSSGTGYTDTQYF
NA	TRBV6-5	NA	TRBJ2-5	TGTGCCAGCACCTACAGGGAGCAAGAGACCCAGTACTTC	CASTYREQETQYF
TRBD2	TRBV10-2	NA	TRBJ2-7	TGCGCCAGCAGTGGAGGACGGGGGGAAACCTACGAGCAGTACTTC	CASSGGRGETYEQYF
TRBD2	TRBV5-1	NA	TRBJ2-4	TGCGCCAGCAGCCCAGGACTAGCGGGGGGGCAAAACATTCAGTACTTC	CASSPGLAGGQNIQYF